The sequence of this TCR beta chain was determined in a study of T cells of healthy individuals. The CDR3 spans 13 residues. Germline-derived CDR1 and CDR2 are SNHLY and FYNNEI. Trimming pared 6 bases from V and 7 bases from J, leaving 16 bases between. TCRdb processed the 5' RACE reads anew with MiXCR; each CDR3 protein has one entry. The sample lists some 39,000 distinct CDR3 sequences, more than 4.5% occurring once. The chain couples TRBV2 to TRBJ2-7, with a weak D call TRBD1 (6 bases). The clonotype originates from a human donor in good health. The CDR3 is CASSPDRHGEQYF. CDR3 nucleotide sequence: TGTGCCAGCAGCCCTGACAGGCACGGGGAGCAGTACTTC.